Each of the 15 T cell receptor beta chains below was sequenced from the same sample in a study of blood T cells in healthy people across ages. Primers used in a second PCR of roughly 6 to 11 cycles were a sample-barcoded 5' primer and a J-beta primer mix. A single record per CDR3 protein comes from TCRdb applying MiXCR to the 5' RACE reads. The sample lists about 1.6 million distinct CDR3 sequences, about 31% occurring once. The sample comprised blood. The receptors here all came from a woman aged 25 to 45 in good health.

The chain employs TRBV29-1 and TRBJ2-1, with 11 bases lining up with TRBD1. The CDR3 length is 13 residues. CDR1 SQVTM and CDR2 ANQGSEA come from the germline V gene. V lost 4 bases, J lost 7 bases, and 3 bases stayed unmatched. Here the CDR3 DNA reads TGCAGCGTTGGGACAGGGGGCTGGAATGAGCAGTTCTTC. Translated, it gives CSVGTGGWNEQFF.

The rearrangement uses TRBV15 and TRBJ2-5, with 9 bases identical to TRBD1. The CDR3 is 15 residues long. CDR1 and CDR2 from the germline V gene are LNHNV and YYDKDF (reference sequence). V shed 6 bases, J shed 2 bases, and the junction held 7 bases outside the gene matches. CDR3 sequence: CATRKQGAGQETQYF. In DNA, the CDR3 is TGTGCCACCAGAAAACAGGGGGCTGGTCAAGAGACCCAGTACTTC.

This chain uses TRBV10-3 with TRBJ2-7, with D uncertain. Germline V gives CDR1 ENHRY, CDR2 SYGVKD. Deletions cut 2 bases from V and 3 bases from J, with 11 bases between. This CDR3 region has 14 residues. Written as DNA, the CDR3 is TGTGCCATCAGTGAGGGGCCCCTCAGCTACGAGCAGTACTTC. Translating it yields CAISEGPLSYEQYF.

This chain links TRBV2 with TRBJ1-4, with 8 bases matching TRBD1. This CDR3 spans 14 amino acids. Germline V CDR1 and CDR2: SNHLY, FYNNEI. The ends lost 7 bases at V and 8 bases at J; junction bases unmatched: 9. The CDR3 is CASTKQGEVEKLFF. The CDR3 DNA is TGTGCCAGCACCAAACAGGGGGAGGTCGAAAAACTGTTTTTT. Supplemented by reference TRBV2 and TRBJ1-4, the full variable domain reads EPEVTQTPSHQVTQMGQEVILRCVPISNHLYFYWYRQILGQKVEFLVSFYNNEISEKSEIFDDQFSVERPDGSNFTLKIRSTKLEDSAMYFCASTKQGEVEKLFFGSGTQLSVL.

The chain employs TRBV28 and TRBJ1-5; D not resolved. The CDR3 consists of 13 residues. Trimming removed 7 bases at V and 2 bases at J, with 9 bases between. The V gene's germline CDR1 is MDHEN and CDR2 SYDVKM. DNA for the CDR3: TGTGCCAGCAATTGGTATGGCAATCAGCCCCAGCATTTT. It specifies CASNWYGNQPQHF. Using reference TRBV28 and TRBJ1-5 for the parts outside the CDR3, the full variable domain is DVKVTQSSRYLVKRTGEKVFLECVQDMDHENMFWYRQDPGLGLRLIYFSYDVKMKEKGDIPEGYSVSREKKERFSLILESASTNQTSMYLCASNWYGNQPQHFGDGTRLSIL.

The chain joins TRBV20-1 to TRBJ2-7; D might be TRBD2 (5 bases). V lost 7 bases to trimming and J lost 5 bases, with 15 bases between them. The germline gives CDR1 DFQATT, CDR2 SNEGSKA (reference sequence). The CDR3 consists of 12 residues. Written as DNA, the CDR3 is TGCAGTGGGGTGAGGGCTACCCACGAGCAGTACTTC. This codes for CSGVRATHEQYF.

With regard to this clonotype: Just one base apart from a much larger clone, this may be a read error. This CDR3 reads CASSLAGGWTETQYF. In nucleotides, the CDR3 is TGTGCCAGCAGCTTGGCAGGGGGTTGGACGGAGACCCAGTACTTC. The V gene is TRBV5-6, the J gene TRBJ2-7, with 7 bases identical to TRBD1. The J call may be mistaken, given a closer DNA end match to TRBJ2-5. The CDR3 has 15 residues. Germline CDR1 reads SGHDT; CDR2 reads YYEEEE.

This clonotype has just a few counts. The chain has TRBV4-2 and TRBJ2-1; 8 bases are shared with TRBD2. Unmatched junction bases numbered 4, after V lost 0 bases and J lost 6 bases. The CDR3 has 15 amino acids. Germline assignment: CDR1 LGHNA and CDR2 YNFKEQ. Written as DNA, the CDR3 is TGTGCCAGCAGCCAAGATATAGGGACTAGCAATGAGCAGTTCTTC. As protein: CASSQDIGTSNEQFF.

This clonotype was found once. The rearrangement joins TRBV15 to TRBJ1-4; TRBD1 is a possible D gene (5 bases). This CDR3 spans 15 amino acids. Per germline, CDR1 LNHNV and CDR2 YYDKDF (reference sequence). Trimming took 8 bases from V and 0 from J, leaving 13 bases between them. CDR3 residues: CATGLTAATNEKLFF. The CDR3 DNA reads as TGTGCCACCGGCTTGACAGCTGCAACTAATGAAAAACTGTTTTTT.

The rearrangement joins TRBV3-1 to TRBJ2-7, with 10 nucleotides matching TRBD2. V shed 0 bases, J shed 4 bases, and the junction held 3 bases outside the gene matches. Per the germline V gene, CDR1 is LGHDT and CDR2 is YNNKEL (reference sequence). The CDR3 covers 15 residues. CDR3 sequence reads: CASSQEPSGSYEQYF. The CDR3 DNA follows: TGTGCCAGCAGCCAAGAACCTAGCGGGAGTTACGAGCAGTACTTC.

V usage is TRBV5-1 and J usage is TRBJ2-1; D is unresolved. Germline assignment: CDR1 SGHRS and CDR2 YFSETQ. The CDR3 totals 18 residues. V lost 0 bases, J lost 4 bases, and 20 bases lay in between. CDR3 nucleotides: TGCGCCAGCAGCTTGGTAATTAAGAGACCGACGCGTTACAATGAGCAGTTCTTC. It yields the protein CASSLVIKRPTRYNEQFF.

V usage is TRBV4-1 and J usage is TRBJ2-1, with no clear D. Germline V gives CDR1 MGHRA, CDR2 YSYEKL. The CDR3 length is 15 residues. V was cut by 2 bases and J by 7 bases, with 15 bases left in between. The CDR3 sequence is CASSQSSRSGNEQFF. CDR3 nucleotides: TGCGCCAGCAGCCAATCATCTAGGAGTGGGAATGAGCAGTTCTTC.

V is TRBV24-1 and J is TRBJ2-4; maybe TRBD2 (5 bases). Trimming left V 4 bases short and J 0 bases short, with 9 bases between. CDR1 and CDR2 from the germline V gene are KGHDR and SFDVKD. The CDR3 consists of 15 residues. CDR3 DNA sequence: TGTGCCACCAGTGAGGGGAGCCTAGCCAAAAACATTCAGTACTTC. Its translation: CATSEGSLAKNIQYF.

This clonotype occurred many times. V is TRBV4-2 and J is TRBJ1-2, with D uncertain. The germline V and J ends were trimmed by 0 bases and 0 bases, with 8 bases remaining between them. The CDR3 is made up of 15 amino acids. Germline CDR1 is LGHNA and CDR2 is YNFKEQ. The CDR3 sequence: CASSQDRQANYGYTF. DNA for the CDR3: TGTGCCAGCAGCCAAGATCGGCAAGCTAACTATGGCTACACCTTC.

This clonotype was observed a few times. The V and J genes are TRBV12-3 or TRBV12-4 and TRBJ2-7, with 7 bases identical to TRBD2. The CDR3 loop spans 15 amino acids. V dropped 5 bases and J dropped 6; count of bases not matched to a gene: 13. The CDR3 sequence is CASSPRGDSGSEQYF. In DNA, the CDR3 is TGTGCCAGCAGTCCCCGGGGGGACTCCGGCTCCGAGCAGTACTTC.